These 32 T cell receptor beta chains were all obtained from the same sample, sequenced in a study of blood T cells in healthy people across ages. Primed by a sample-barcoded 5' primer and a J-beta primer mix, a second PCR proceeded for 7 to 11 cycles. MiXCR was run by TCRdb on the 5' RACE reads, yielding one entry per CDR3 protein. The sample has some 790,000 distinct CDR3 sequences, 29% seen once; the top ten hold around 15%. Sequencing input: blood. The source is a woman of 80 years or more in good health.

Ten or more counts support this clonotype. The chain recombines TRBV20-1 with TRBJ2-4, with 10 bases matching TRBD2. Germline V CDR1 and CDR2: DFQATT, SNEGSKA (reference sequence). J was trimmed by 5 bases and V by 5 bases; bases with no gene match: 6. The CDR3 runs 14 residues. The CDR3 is CSALSGGAQNIQYF. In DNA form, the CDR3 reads TGCAGTGCTCTAAGCGGGGGGGCCCAAAACATTCAGTACTTC.

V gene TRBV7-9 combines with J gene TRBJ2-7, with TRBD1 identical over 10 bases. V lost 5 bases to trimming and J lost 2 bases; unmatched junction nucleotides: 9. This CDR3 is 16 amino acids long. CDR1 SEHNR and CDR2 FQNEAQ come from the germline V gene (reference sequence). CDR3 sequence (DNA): TGTGCCAGCAGCAACCGGGACAGGGGCAGAACCTACGAGCAGTACTTC. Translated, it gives CASSNRDRGRTYEQYF.

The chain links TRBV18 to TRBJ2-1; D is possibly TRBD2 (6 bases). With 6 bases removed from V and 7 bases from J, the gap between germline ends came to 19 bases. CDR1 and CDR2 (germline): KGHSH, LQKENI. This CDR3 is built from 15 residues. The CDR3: CASSYPGLRANEQFF. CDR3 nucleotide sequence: TGTGCCAGCTCTTACCCGGGACTCCGGGCTAATGAGCAGTTCTTC.

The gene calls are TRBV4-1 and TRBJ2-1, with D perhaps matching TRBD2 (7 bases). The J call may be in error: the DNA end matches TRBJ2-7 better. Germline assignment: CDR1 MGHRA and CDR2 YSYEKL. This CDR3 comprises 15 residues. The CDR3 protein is CASSQRGGANNEQYF. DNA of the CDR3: TGCGCCAGCAGCCAGAGGGGGGGAGCCAACAATGAGCAGTACTTC.

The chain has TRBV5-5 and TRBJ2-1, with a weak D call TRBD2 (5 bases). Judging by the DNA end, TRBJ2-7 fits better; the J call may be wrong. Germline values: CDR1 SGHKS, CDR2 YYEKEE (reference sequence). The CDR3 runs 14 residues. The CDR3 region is CASSSTRVKYEQYF. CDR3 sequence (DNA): TGTGCCAGCAGCTCGACGAGGGTGAAATATGAGCAGTACTTC.

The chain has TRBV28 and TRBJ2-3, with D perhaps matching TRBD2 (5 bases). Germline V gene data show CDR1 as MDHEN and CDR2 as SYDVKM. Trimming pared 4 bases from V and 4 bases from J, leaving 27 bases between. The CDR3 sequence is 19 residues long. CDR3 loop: CASSSRRKYRLPPPDTQYF. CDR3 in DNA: TGTGCCAGCAGTTCCCGCCGAAAATACCGACTACCACCCCCAGATACGCAGTATTTT.

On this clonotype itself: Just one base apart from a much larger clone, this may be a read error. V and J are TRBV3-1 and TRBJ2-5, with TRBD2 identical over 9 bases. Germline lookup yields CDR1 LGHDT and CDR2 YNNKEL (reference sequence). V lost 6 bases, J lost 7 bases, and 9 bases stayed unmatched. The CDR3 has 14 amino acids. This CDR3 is CASRPGLATVTQYF. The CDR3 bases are TGTGCCAGCAGACCGGGACTAGCCACGGTGACCCAGTACTTC.

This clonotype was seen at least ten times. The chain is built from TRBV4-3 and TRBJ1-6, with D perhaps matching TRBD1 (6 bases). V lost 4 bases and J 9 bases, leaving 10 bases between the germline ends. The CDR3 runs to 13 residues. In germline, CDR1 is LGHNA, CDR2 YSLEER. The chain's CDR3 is CASSLGHGSPLHF. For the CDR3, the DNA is TGCGCCAGCAGCCTGGGACATGGTTCACCCCTCCACTTT.

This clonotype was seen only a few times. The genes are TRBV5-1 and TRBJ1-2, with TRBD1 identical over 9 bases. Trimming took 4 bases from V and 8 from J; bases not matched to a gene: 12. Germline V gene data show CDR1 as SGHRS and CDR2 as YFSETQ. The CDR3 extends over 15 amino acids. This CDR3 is CASSAEQGALTGYTF. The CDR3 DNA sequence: TGCGCCAGCAGCGCTGAACAGGGGGCGCTTACCGGCTACACCTTC.

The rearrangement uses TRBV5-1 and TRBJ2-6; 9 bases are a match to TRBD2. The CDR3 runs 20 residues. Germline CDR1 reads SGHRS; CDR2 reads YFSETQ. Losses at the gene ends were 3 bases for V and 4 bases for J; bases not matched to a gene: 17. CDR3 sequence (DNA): TGCGCCAGCAGCTCCGGCTTATGGAGCGGGGGGTCCCTCGGGGCCAACGTCCTGACTTTC. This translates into CASSSGLWSGGSLGANVLTF.

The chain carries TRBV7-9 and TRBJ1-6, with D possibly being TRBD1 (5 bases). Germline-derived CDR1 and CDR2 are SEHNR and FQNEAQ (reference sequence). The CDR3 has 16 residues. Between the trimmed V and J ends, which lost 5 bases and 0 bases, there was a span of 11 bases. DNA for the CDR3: TGTGCCAGCAGCCCAGGACATAGCTCCTATAATTCACCCCTCCACTTT. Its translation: CASSPGHSSYNSPLHF.

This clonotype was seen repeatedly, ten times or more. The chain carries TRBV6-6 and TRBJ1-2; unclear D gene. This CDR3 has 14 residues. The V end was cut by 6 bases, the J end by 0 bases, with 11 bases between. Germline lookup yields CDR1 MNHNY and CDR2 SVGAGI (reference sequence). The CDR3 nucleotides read TGTGCCAGCAGCGCCCAAGGACCTAACTATGGCTACACCTTC. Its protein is CASSAQGPNYGYTF.

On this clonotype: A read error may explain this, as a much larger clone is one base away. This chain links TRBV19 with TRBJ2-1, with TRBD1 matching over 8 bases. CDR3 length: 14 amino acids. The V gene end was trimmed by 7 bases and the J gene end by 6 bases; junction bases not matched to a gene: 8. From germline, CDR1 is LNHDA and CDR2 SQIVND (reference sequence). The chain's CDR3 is CASKCGQGSNEQFF. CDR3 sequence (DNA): TGTGCCAGTAAATGCGGACAGGGCAGCAATGAGCAGTTCTTC.

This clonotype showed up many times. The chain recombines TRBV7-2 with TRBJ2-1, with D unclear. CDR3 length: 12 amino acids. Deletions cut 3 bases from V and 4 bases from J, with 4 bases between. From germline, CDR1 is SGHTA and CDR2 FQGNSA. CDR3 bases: TGTGCCAGCAGCTTCGGATACAATGAGCAGTTCTTC. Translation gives CASSFGYNEQFF.

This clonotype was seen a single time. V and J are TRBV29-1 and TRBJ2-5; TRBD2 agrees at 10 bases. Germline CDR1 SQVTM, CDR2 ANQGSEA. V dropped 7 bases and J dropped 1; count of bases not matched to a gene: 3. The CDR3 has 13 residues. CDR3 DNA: TGCAGCGCCGGGACTAGCGTCCAAGAGACCCAGTACTTC. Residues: CSAGTSVQETQYF.

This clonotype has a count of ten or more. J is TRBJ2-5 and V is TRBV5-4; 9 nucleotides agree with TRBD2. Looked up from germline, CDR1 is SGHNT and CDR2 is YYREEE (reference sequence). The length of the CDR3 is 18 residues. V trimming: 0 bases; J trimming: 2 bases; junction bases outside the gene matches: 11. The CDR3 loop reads CASSLVGGLASLQETQYF. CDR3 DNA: TGTGCCAGCAGCTTGGTTGGGGGACTAGCATCACTACAAGAGACCCAGTACTTC.

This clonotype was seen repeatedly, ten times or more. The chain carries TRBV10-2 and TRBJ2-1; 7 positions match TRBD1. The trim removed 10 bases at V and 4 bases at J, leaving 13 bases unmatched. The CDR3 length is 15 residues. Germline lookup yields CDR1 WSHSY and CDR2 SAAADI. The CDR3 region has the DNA TGCGCCATCAAAACCGGGACAGCTTCTTACAATGAGCAGTTCTTC. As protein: CAIKTGTASYNEQFF.

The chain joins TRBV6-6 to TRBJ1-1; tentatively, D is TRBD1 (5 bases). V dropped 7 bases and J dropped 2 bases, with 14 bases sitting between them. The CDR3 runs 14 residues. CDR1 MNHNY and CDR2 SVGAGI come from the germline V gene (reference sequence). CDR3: CASTQSTANTEAFF. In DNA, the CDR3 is TGTGCCAGCACCCAGTCGACAGCTAACACTGAAGCTTTCTTT.

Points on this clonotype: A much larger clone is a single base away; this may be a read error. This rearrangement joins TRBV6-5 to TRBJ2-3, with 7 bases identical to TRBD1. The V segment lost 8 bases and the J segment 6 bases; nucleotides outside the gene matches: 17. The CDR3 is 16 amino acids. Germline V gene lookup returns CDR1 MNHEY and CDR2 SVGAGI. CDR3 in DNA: TGTGCCAGCGTTACAGGGGCCCCGGCTTTCCTTGATACGCAGTATTTT. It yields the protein CASVTGAPAFLDTQYF.

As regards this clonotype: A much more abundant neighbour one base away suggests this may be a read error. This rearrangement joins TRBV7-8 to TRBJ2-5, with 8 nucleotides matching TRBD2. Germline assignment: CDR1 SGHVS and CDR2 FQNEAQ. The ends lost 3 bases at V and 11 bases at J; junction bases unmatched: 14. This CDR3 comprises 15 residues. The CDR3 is CASSFGGGGFNEQYF. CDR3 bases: TGTGCCAGCAGCTTTGGGGGCGGGGGGTTCAATGAGCAGTACTTC.

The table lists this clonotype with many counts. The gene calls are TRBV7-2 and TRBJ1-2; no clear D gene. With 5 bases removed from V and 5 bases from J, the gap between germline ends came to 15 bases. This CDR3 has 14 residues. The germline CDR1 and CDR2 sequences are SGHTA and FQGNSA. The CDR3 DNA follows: TGTGCCAGCAGCCGCCTTCAGTCTACTTATGGCTACACCTTC. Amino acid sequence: CASSRLQSTYGYTF.

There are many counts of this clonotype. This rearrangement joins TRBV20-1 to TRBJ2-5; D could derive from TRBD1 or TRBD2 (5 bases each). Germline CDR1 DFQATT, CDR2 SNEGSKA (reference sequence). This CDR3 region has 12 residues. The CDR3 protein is CSPLGTWETQYF. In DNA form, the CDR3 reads TGCAGCCCATTGGGGACCTGGGAGACCCAGTACTTC.

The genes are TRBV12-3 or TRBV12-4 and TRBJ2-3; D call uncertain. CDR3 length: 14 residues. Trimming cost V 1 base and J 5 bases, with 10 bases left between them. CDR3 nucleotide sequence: TGTGCCAGCAGTTTAGGGTTGCAAGGAGATACGCAGTATTTT. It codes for CASSLGLQGDTQYF.

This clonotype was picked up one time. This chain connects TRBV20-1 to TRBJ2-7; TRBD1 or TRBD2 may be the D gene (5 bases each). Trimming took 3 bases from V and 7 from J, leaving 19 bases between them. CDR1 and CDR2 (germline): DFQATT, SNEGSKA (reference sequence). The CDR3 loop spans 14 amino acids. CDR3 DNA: TGCAGTGCTAGCCCCCTGGGGGACCCTTTAGAGCAGTACTTC. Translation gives CSASPLGDPLEQYF.

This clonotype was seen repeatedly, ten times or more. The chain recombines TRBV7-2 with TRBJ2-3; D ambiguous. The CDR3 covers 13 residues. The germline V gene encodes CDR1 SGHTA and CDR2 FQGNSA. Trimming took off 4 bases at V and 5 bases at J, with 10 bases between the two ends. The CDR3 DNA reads TGTGCCAGCAGCTCCTCTAAAAGAGATACGCAGTATTTT. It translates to CASSSSKRDTQYF.

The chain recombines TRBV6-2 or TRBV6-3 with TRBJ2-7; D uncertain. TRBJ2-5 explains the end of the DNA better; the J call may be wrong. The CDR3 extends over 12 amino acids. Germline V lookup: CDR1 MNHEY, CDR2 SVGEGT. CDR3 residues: CASRASGKTQYF. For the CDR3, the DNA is TGTGCCAGCAGGGCTAGTGGGAAGACCCAGTACTTC.

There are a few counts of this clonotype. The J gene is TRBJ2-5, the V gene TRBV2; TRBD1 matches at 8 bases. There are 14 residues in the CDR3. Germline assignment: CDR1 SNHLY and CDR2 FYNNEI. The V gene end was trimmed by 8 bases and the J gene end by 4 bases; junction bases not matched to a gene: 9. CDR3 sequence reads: CASVLSGGRETQYF. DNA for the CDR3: TGTGCCAGCGTTTTGTCAGGGGGCAGAGAGACCCAGTACTTC.

The CDR3 coding sequence is TGTGCCAGCAGCTCTAGCGGGATCAACAACGATGAGCAGTTCTTC. Translating gives CASSSSGINNDEQFF. The V gene is TRBV7-2, the J gene TRBJ2-1, with 9 bases identical to TRBD2. Trimming removed 4 bases from V and 8 bases from J; junction bases left unmatched: 9. The CDR3 length is 15 residues. Germline CDR1 and CDR2: SGHTA and FQGNSA. Drawing the rest from reference TRBV7-2 and TRBJ2-1, the complete variable domain is GAGVSQSPSNKVTEKGKDVELRCDPISGHTALYWYRQSLGQGLEFLIYFQGNSAPDKSGLPSDRFSAERTGGSVSTLTIQRTQQEDSAVYLCASSSSGINNDEQFFGPGTRLTVL.

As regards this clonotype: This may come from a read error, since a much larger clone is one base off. CDR3 bases: TGCAGTGCTAGAGTAAGAGGCCCGACTAGCGGGGGGGCCCCCTTATCCTACAATGAGCAGTACTTC. Protein sequence: CSARVRGPTSGGAPLSYNEQYF. The V and J genes are TRBV20-1 and TRBJ2-7; the match to TRBD2 covers 14 bases. V gave up 1 base and J gave up 7 bases; unmatched junction bases: 27. CDR1 is DFQATT, CDR2 SNEGSKA, per germline (reference sequence). The length of the CDR3 is 22 residues.

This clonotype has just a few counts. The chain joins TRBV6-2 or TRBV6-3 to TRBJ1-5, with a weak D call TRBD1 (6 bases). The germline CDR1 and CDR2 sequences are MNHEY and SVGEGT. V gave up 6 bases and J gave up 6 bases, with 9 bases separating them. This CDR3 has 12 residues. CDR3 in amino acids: CASREGGQPQHF. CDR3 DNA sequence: TGTGCCAGCAGGGAGGGGGGTCAGCCCCAGCATTTT.

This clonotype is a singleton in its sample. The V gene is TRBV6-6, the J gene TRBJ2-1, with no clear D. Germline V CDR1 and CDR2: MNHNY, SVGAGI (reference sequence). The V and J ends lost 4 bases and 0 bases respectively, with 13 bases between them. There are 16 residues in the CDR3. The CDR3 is CASSSLDLNSYNEQFF. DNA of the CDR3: TGTGCCAGCAGTTCCCTAGACCTAAACTCCTACAATGAGCAGTTCTTC.

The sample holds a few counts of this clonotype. This CDR3 reads CASSTGVTTDTQYF. The CDR3 DNA reads TGTGCCAGTTCTACAGGAGTGACCACAGATACGCAGTATTTT. The chain uses TRBV12-3 or TRBV12-4 and TRBJ2-3; perhaps TRBD1 as D (5 bases). The CDR3 is 14 residues long. Trimming stripped 9 bases from V and 2 bases from J, with 15 bases between.